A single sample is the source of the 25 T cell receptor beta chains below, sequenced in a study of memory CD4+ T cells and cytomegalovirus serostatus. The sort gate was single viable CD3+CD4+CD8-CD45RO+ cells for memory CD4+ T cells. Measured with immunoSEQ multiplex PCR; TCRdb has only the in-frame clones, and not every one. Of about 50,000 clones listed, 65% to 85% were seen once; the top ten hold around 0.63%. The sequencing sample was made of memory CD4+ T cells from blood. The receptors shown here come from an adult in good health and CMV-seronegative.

In nucleotides, the CDR3 is TGTGCCTGGAGCCGAAGACTAGCTGAGCAGTTCTTC. This gives the protein CAWSRRLAEQFF. The V and J genes are TRBV30 and TRBJ2-1; TRBD2 matches at 7 bases. The CDR3 runs to 12 residues. Germline CDR1 GTSNPN, CDR2 SVGIG (reference sequence). With V trimmed by 3 bases and J by 9 bases, 5 bases remained unmatched.

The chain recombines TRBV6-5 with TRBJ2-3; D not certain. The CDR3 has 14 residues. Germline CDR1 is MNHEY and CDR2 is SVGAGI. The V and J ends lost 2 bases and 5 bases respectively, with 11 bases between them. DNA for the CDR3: TGTGCCAGCAGTTACCTTGCACGACGAGATACGCAGTATTTT. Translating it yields CASSYLARRDTQYF.

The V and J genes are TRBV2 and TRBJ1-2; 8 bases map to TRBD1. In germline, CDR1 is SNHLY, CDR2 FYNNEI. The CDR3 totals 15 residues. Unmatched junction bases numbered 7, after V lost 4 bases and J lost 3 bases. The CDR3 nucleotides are TGTGCCAGCAGTGCCCAGGGGGCTGCCTACTATGGCTACACCTTC. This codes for CASSAQGAAYYGYTF.

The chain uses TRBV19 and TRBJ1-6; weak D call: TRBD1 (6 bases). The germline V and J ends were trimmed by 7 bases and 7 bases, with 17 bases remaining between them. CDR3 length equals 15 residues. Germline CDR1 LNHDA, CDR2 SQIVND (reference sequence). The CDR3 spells CASTSTGVTNSPLHF. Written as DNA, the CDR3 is TGTGCCAGTACCTCGACAGGAGTGACCAATTCACCCCTCCACTTT.

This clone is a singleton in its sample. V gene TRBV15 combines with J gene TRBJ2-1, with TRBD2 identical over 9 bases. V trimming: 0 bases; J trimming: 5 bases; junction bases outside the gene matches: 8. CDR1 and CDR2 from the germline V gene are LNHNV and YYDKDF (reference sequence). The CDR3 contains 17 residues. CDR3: CATSREQAGGRDNEQFF. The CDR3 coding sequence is TGTGCCACCAGCAGAGAACAGGCGGGGGGGCGGGACAATGAGCAGTTCTTC.

CDR3 sequence reads: CASSVDPYQPQHF. The CDR3, as DNA: TGTGCCAGCAGCGTGGACCCTTATCAGCCCCAGCATTTT. The chain couples TRBV9 to TRBJ1-5; D unclear. The CDR3 sequence is 13 residues long. Germline CDR1 reads SGDLS; CDR2 reads YYNGEE. With 2 bases removed from V and 5 bases from J, the gap between germline ends came to 8 bases.

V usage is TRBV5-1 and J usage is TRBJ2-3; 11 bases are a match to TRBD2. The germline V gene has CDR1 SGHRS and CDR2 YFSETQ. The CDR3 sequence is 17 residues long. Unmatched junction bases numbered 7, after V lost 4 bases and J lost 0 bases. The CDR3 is CASSQLAGGLSTDTQYF. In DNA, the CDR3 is TGCGCCAGCAGCCAATTAGCGGGGGGGTTAAGCACAGATACGCAGTATTTT.

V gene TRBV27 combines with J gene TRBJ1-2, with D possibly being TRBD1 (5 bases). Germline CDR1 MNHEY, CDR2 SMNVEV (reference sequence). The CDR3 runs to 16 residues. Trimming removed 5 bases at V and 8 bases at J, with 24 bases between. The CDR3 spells CASSPYGGTIARGYTF. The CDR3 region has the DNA TGTGCCAGCAGTCCGTATGGGGGTACCATAGCGCGCGGCTACACCTTC.

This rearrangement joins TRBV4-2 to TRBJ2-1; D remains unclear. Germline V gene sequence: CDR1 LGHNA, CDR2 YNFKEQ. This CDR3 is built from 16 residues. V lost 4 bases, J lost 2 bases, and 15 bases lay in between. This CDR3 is CASSRETQKTYNEQFF. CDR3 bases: TGTGCCAGCAGCCGAGAGACCCAGAAGACCTACAATGAGCAGTTCTTC.

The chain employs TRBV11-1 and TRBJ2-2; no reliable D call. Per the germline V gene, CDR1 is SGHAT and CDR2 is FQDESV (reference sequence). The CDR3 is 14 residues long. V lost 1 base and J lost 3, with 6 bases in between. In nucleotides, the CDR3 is TGTGCCAGCAGCTTAGGTGGTTACACCGGGGAGCTGTTTTTT. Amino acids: CASSLGGYTGELFF.

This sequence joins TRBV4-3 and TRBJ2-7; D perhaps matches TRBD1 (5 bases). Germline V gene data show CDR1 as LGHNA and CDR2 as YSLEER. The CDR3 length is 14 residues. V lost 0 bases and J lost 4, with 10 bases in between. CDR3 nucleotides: TGCGCCAGCAGCCAAGATGTTCAGGGATACGAGCAGTACTTC. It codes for CASSQDVQGYEQYF.

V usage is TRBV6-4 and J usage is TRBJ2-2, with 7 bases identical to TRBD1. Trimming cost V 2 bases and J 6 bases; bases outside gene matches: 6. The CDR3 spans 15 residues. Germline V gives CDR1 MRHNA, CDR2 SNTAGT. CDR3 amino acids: CASSDPTGNPGELFF. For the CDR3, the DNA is TGTGCCAGCAGTGACCCGACAGGGAATCCCGGGGAGCTGTTTTTT.

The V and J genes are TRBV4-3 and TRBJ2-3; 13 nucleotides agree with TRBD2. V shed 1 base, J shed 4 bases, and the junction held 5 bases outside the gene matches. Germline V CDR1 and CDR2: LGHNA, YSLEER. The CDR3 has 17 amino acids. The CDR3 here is CASSQVSGLAGADTQYF. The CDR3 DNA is TGCGCCAGCAGCCAAGTCAGCGGACTAGCGGGGGCAGATACGCAGTATTTT.

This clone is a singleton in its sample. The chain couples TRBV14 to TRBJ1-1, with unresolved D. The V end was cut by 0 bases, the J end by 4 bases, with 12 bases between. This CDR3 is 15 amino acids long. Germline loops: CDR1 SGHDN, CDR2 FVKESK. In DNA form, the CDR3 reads TGTGCCAGCAGCCAAGATCGGAGTGCGGGCACTGAAGCTTTCTTT. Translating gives CASSQDRSAGTEAFF.

CDR3 DNA: TGTGCCAGCAGCTTCTCCACGGACGGCAATGAAAAACTGTTTTTT. It encodes CASSFSTDGNEKLFF. The V call is TRBV5-6, the J call TRBJ1-4, with unresolved D. From germline, CDR1 is SGHDT and CDR2 YYEEEE. The ends were cut back, 2 bases at V and 5 bases at J, with 13 bases in the middle. CDR3 length equals 15 residues.

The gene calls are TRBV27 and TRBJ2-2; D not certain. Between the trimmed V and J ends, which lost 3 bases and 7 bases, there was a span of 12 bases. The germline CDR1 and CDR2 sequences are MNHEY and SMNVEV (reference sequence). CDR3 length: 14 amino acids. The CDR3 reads CASSLSIWGGELFF. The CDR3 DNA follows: TGTGCCAGCAGTTTGTCCATATGGGGCGGGGAGCTGTTTTTT.

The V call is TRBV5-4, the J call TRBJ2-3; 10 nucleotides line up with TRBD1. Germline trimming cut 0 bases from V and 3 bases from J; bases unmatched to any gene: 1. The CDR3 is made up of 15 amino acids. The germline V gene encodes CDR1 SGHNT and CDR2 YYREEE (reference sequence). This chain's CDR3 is CASSLGGQGTDTQYF. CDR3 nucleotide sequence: TGTGCCAGCAGCTTGGGGGGACAGGGGACAGATACGCAGTATTTT.

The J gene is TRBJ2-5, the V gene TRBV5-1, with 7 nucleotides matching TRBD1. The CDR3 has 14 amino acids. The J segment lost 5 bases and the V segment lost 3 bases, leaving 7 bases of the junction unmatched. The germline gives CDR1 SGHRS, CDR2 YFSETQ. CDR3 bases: TGCGCCAGCAGCTACGGACAGGCTGCGGAGACCCAGTACTTC. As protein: CASSYGQAAETQYF. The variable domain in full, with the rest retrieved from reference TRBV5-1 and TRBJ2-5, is KAGVTQTPRYLIKTRGQQVTLSCSPISGHRSVSWYQQTPGQGLQFLFEYFSETQRNKGNFPGRFSGRQFSNSRSEMNVSTLELGDSALYLCASSYGQAAETQYFGPGTRLLVL.

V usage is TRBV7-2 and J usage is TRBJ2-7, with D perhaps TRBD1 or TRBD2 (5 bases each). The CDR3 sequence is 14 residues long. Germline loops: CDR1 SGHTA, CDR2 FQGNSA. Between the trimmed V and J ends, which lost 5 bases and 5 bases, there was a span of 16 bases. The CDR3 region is CASSPRGQGDEQYF. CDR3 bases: TGTGCCAGCAGCCCAAGAGGGCAGGGTGACGAGCAGTACTTC.

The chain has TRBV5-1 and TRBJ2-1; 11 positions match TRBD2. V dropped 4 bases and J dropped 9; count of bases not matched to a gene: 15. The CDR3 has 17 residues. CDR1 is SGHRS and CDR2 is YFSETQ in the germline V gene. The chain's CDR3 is CASSATLAGGSATEQFF. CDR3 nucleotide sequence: TGCGCCAGCAGCGCGACCTTAGCGGGGGGGTCCGCCACTGAGCAGTTCTTC.

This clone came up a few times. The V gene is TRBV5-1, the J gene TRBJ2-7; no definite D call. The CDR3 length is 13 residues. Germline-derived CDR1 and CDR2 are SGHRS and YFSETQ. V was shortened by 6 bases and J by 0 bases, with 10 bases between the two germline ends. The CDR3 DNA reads TGCGCCAGCATGTTAATGCCCTCCTACGAGCAGTACTTC. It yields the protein CASMLMPSYEQYF.

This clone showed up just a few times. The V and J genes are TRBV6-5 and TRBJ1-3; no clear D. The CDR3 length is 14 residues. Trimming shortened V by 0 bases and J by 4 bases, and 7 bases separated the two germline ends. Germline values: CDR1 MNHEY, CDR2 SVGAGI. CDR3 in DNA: TGTGCCAGCAGTTACTCGAGGTTCGGAAACACCATATATTTT. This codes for CASSYSRFGNTIYF.

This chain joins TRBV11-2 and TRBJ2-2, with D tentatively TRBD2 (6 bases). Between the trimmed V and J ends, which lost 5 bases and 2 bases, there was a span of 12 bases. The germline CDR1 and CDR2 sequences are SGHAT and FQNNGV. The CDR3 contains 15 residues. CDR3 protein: CASSPGLLNTGELFF. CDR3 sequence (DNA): TGTGCCAGCAGCCCGGGACTCCTAAACACCGGGGAGCTGTTTTTT.

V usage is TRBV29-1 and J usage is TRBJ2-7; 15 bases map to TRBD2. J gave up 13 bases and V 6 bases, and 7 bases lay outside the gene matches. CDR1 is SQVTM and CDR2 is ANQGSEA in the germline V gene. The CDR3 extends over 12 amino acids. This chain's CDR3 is CSVGLAGGPSYF. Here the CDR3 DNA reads TGCAGCGTGGGACTAGCGGGGGGCCCTTCTTACTTC.

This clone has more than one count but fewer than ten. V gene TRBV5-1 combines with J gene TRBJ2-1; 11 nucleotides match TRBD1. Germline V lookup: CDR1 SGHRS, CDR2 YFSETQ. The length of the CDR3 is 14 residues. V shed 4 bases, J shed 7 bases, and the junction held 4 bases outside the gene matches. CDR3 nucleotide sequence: TGCGCCAGCAGCCCCGGGACAGGGGGTAATGAGCAGTTCTTC. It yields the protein CASSPGTGGNEQFF.